The 8 T cell receptor beta chains below come from one sample, sequenced in a study of control samples from healthy donors and cancer patients. Produced via immunoSEQ multiplex PCR; TCRdb's table is partial and in-frame only. The repertoire holds roughly 84,000 clones, with around 89% as singletons. What was sequenced was blood. These receptors were taken from a man in his fifties or sixties in good health.

The chain couples TRBV2 to TRBJ1-2, with a tentative D call TRBD1 (6 bases). The CDR3 contains 13 residues. The germline V and J ends were trimmed by 6 bases and 4 bases, with 12 bases remaining between them. CDR1 is SNHLY, CDR2 FYNNEI, per germline. CDR3 loop: CASSAGQVYGYTF. For the CDR3, the DNA is TGTGCCAGCAGCGCGGGACAAGTCTATGGCTACACCTTC.

This clone has only one observation. The rearrangement joins TRBV11-2 to TRBJ1-1, with TRBD1 matching over 8 bases. CDR3 size: 16 residues. Germline V gives CDR1 SGHAT, CDR2 FQNNGV. With V trimmed by 1 base and J by 1 base, 5 bases remained unmatched. CDR3 region: CASSLGTGQANTEAFF. DNA for the CDR3: TGTGCCAGCAGCTTAGGGACGGGACAGGCGAACACTGAAGCTTTCTTT.

This clone appeared a few times. The V call is TRBV11-3, the J call TRBJ2-5; possibly TRBD1 for D (6 bases). The CDR3 is 15 amino acids. Trimming removed 5 bases at V and 5 bases at J, with 18 bases between. Germline V gives CDR1 SGHNT, CDR2 YENEEA. CDR3 protein: CASSPRRDKGETQYF. In DNA, the CDR3 is TGTGCCAGCAGCCCCCGAAGGGACAAAGGGGAGACCCAGTACTTC.

J is TRBJ1-2 and V is TRBV27, with 7 positions matching TRBD1. Germline values: CDR1 MNHEY, CDR2 SMNVEV (reference sequence). This CDR3 is built from 16 residues. Trimming removed 0 bases from V and 0 bases from J; junction bases left unmatched: 4. The CDR3 here is CASSLSVGQTNYGYTF. In DNA form, the CDR3 reads TGTGCCAGCAGTTTATCGGTGGGACAGACTAACTATGGCTACACCTTC.

CDR3: CASISGTGLGYTF. The CDR3, as DNA: TGTGCCAGCATTTCCGGGACAGGGCTTGGCTACACCTTC. The V gene is TRBV2, the J gene TRBJ1-2; 9 bases map to TRBD1. Germline assignment: CDR1 SNHLY and CDR2 FYNNEI. The V gene end was trimmed by 7 bases and the J gene end by 7 bases; junction bases not matched to a gene: 7. CDR3 length equals 13 residues.

The chain combines TRBV5-4 with TRBJ1-2; D not certain. This CDR3 contains 15 residues. Trimming removed 0 bases from V and 3 bases from J, with 12 bases in between. The germline gives CDR1 SGHNT, CDR2 YYREEE (reference sequence). The CDR3 protein is CASSLERGRDYGYTF. The CDR3 region has the DNA TGTGCCAGCAGCTTGGAGAGAGGGAGGGACTATGGCTACACCTTC.

The gene calls are TRBV12-3 or TRBV12-4 and TRBJ2-1; D is possibly TRBD1 (5 bases). V shed 7 bases and J shed 4 bases, with 11 bases lying between them. This CDR3 spans 13 amino acids. CDR3 in amino acids: CASTADTYNEQFF. In nucleotides, the CDR3 is TGTGCCAGCACCGCGGACACATACAATGAGCAGTTCTTC.

This clone showed up just a few times. The chain carries TRBV6-5 and TRBJ1-4; no clear D gene. V lost 3 bases, J lost 3 bases, and 11 bases lay in between. CDR3 size: 15 residues. CDR1 is MNHEY, CDR2 SVGAGI, per germline. DNA for the CDR3: TGTGCCAGCAGTTATGCTCGGCGGCCTAATGAAAAACTGTTTTTT. It encodes CASSYARRPNEKLFF.